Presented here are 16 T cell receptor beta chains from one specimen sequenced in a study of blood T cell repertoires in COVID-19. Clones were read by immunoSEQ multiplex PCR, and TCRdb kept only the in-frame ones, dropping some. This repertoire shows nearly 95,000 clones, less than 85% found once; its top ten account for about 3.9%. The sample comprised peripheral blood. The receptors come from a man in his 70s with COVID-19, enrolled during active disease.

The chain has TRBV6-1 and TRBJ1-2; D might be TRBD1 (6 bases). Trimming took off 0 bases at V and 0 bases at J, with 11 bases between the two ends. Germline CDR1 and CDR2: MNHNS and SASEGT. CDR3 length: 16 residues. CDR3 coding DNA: TGTGCCAGCAGTGAAGCACCCGGACAGACTAACTATGGCTACACCTTC. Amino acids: CASSEAPGQTNYGYTF.

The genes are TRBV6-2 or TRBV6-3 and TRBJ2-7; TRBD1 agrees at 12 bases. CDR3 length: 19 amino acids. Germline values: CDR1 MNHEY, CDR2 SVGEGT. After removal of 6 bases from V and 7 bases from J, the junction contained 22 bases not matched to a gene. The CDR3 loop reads CASSKNPFLRDRGRSEQYF. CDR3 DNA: TGTGCCAGCAGCAAAAATCCATTTCTCCGGGACAGGGGGCGAAGTGAGCAGTACTTC.

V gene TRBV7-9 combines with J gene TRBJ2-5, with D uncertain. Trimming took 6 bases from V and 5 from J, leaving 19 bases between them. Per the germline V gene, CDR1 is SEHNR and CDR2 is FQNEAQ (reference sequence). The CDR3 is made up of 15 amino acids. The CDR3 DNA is TGTGCCAGCAGTTCATACCAGAGGTTGGCGGAGACCCAGTACTTC. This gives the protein CASSSYQRLAETQYF.

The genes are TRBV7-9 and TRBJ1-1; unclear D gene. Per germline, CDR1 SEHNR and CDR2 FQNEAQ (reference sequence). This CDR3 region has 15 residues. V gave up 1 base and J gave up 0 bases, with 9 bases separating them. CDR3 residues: CASSLGGPMNTEAFF. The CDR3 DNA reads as TGTGCCAGCAGCTTAGGTGGCCCCATGAACACTGAAGCTTTCTTT.

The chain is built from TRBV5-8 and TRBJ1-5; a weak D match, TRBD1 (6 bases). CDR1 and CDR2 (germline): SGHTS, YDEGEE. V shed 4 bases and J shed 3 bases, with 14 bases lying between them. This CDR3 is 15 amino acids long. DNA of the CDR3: TGTGCCAGCAGCCCACAAACAGGGTACAATCAGCCCCAGCATTTT. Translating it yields CASSPQTGYNQPQHF.

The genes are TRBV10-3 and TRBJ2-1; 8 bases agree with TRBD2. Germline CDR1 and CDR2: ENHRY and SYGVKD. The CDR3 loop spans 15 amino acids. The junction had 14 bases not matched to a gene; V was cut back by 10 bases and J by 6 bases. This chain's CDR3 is CASLLSAGVGNEQFF. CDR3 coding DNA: TGTGCCAGCCTACTTTCAGCGGGAGTGGGCAATGAGCAGTTCTTC.

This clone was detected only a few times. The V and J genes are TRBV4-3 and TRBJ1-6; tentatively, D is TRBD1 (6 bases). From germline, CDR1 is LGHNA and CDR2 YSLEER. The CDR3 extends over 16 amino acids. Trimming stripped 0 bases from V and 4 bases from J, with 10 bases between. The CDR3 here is CASSQEGRGYNSPLHF. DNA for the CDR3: TGCGCCAGCAGCCAAGAAGGCAGGGGATATAATTCACCCCTCCACTTT.

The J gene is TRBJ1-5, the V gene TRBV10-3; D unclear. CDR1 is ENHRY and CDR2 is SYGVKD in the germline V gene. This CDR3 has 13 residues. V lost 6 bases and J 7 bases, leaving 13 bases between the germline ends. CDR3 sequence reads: CAIRRASGQPQHF. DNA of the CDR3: TGTGCCATCAGGCGGGCATCGGGGCAGCCCCAGCATTTT.

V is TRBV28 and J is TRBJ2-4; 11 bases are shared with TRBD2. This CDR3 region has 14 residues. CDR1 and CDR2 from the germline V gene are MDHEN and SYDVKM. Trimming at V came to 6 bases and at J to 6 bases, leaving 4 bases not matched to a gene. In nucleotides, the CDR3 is TGTGCCAGCAGACCGGGACTAGCGGCAAACATTCAGTACTTC. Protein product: CASRPGLAANIQYF.

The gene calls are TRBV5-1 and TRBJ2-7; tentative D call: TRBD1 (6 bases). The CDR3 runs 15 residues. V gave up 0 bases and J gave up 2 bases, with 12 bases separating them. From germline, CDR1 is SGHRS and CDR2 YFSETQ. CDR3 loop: CASSLGTDRAYEQYF. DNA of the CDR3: TGCGCCAGCAGCTTGGGGACAGACCGAGCCTACGAGCAGTACTTC.

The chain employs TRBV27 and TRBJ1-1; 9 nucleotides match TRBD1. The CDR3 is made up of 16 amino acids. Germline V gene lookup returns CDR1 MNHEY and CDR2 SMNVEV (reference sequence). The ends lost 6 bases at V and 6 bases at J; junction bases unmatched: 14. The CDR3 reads CASRPTRGTGRAEAFF. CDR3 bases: TGTGCCAGCAGACCGACCCGGGGGACAGGGAGGGCTGAAGCTTTCTTT.

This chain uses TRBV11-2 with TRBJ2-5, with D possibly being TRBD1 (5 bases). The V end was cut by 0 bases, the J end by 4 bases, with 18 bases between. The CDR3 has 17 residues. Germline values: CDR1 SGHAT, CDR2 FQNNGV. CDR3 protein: CASSLDRGRAVGETQYF. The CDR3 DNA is TGTGCCAGCAGCTTAGATCGTGGCAGGGCCGTAGGAGAGACCCAGTACTTC.

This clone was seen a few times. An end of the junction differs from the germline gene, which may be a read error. The CDR3 bases are TGTGCTAGCAGCACCGGACTACACAATGAGCAGTTCTTC. The encoded protein is CASSTGLHNEQFF. The rearrangement joins TRBV7-7 to TRBJ2-1; possibly TRBD2 for D (6 bases). Germline values: CDR1 SSHAT, CDR2 FNYEAQ (reference sequence). CDR3 size: 13 residues. The variable domain in full, completed from reference TRBV7-7 and TRBJ2-1, reads GAGVSQSPRYKVTKRGQDVTLRCDPISSHATLYWYQQALGQGPEFLTYFNYEAQPDKSGLPSDRFSAERPEGSISTLTIQRTEQRDSAMYRCASSTGLHNEQFFGPGTRLTVL.

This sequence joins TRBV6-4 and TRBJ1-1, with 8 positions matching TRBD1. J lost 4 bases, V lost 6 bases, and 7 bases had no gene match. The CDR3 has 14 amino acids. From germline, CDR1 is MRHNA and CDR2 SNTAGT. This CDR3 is CASREDRVVTEAFF. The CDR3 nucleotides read TGTGCCAGCAGGGAGGACAGGGTGGTCACTGAAGCTTTCTTT.

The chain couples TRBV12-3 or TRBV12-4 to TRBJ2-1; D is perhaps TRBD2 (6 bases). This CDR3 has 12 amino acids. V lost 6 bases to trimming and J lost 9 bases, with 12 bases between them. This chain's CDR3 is CASSPVRGEQFF. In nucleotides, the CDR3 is TGTGCCAGCAGCCCCGTGCGGGGTGAGCAGTTCTTC.

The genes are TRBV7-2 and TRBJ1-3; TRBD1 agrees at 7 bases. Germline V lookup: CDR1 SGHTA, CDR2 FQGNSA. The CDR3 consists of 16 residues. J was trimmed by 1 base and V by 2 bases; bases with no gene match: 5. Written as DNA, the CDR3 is TGTGCCAGCAGCTTATACAGGGGAATATCTGGAAACACCATATATTTT. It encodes CASSLYRGISGNTIYF.